Following are 26 T cell receptor beta chains from one sample sequenced in a study of T cells in Graves' hyperthyroidism and ophthalmopathy. What was amplified from RNA transcripts were TCR beta CDR3 regions. HTBI primers were used for first-round RT-PCR of the TCR CDR3. TCRdb fed the multiplex PCR reads into MiXCR, producing one record per CDR3 protein. There are a few hundred thousand distinct CDR3 sequences in the sample; 15% occur only once, and approximately 32% lies in the top ten. Material: blood. The receptor source for this set is a young woman with Graves' hyperthyroidism.

Note on this clonotype: A junction end diverges from the germline sequence, so it may reflect a read error. This sequence joins TRBV5-1 and TRBJ1-5; the match to TRBD1 covers 7 bases. Looked up from germline, CDR1 is SGHRS and CDR2 is YFSETQ. The CDR3 has 13 residues. CDR3 sequence reads: CASSLQGNRPQHF. CDR3 nucleotide sequence: TGCGCCAGCAGCTTACAGGGGAATCGGCCCCAGCATTTT.

In this sample, this clonotype turned up a few times. The genes are TRBV5-1 and TRBJ2-1; D is tentatively TRBD1 or TRBD2 (6 bases each). The CDR3 has 14 residues. Germline V gene lookup returns CDR1 SGHRS and CDR2 YFSETQ. V was cut by 0 bases and J by 8 bases, with 12 bases left in between. CDR3 coding DNA: TGCGCCAGCAGCTTGGAAACAGGGAGGTATGAGCAGTTCTTC. As protein: CASSLETGRYEQFF.

This clonotype has a count of ten or more. The chain uses TRBV6-1 and TRBJ1-5; D gene ambiguous. V lost 6 bases and J lost 5, with 11 bases in between. Germline CDR1 and CDR2: MNHNS and SASEGT. The CDR3 contains 13 residues. The CDR3 sequence is CASSRVVDQPQHF. DNA of the CDR3: TGTGCCAGCAGCCGCGTCGTGGATCAGCCCCAGCATTTT.

This clonotype was counted at least ten times. The chain couples TRBV7-9 to TRBJ2-5; a weak D match, TRBD2 (6 bases). Germline CDR1 and CDR2: SEHNR and FQNEAQ (reference sequence). Trimming shortened V by 1 base and J by 4 bases, and 22 bases separated the two germline ends. This CDR3 contains 18 residues. The DNA for the CDR3 is TGTGCCAGCAGCTTAGGACTGAGGCGGGAAAACCTAGGAGAGACCCAGTACTTC. It yields the protein CASSLGLRRENLGETQYF.

This clonotype was recorded at least ten times. The chain has TRBV28 and TRBJ2-7; possible D gene TRBD2, 6 bases. The CDR3 is 14 amino acids. V dropped 7 bases and J dropped 2 bases, with 15 bases sitting between them. Germline V gives CDR1 MDHEN, CDR2 SYDVKM. As DNA, the CDR3 is TGTGCCAGCACCCGGAGGGGCTCTCCCTACGAGCAGTACTTC. Its protein is CASTRRGSPYEQYF.

This clonotype was counted ten times or more. This chain uses TRBV28 with TRBJ1-4; tentatively, D is TRBD1 (5 bases). Germline assignment: CDR1 MDHEN and CDR2 SYDVKM. The CDR3 is made up of 13 amino acids. Trimming took 10 bases from V and 7 from J, leaving 16 bases between them. The CDR3 reads CATEERGREKLFF. CDR3 coding DNA: TGTGCCACCGAAGAACGGGGACGTGAAAAACTGTTTTTT.

The chain links TRBV19 to TRBJ1-5; D gene uncertain. The germline gives CDR1 LNHDA, CDR2 SQIVND (reference sequence). Trimming stripped 1 base from V and 5 bases from J, with 12 bases between. The CDR3 contains 15 residues. The chain's CDR3 is CASSIVTGYHQPQHF. CDR3 sequence (DNA): TGTGCCAGTAGTATAGTAACGGGGTATCATCAGCCCCAGCATTTT.

The CDR3, as DNA: TGTGCCAGCAGACACAATCCTGGAAACACCATATATTTT. Translating gives CASRHNPGNTIYF. The genes are TRBV14 and TRBJ1-3; unclear D gene. V dropped 6 bases and J dropped 2 bases, with 8 bases sitting between them. Germline V gives CDR1 SGHDN, CDR2 FVKESK. This CDR3 contains 13 residues.

This clonotype was observed once. At one end the junction does not follow the germline gene, possibly because of a read error. V usage is TRBV19 and J usage is TRBJ1-5, with D unresolved. There are 15 residues in the CDR3. Germline loops: CDR1 LNHDA, CDR2 SQIVND (reference sequence). CDR3 in amino acids: CASSSLPSSNQRQHF. The CDR3 bases are TGTGCCAGTAGTTCCCTCCCTTCTAGCAATCAGCGCCAGCATTTT.

The chain links TRBV6-2 or TRBV6-3 to TRBJ1-6; 8 bases are shared with TRBD1. The CDR3 runs 17 residues. CDR1 MNHEY and CDR2 SVGEGT come from the germline V gene. J lost 5 bases, V lost 6 bases, and 12 bases had no gene match. The CDR3 DNA reads as TGTGCCAGCAGCTCGGACAGGGCACGCTTCCATAATTCACCCCTCCACTTT. Its protein product is CASSSDRARFHNSPLHF.

At least ten counts were recorded for this clonotype. This chain connects TRBV20-1 to TRBJ2-3; 11 nucleotides match TRBD2. This CDR3 contains 15 residues. Germline lookup yields CDR1 DFQATT and CDR2 SNEGSKA (reference sequence). V was clipped by 5 bases and J by 2 bases; unmatched bases: 6. The CDR3 region is CSAGGTSGLTDTQYF. CDR3 bases: TGCAGTGCTGGGGGGACTAGCGGACTCACAGATACGCAGTATTTT.

The chain links TRBV4-2 to TRBJ2-7; 10 nucleotides align to TRBD2. This CDR3 has 15 amino acids. V dropped 1 base and J dropped 3; count of bases not matched to a gene: 3. Germline CDR1 and CDR2: LGHNA and YNFKEQ. This CDR3 is CASSQVQREGYEQYF. The CDR3, as DNA: TGTGCCAGCAGCCAAGTACAGCGGGAGGGCTACGAGCAGTACTTC.

This chain joins TRBV19 and TRBJ2-1; 10 nucleotides agree with TRBD2. The V gene's germline CDR1 is LNHDA and CDR2 SQIVND (reference sequence). The CDR3 extends over 16 amino acids. With V trimmed by 9 bases and J by 8 bases, 16 bases remained unmatched. DNA for the CDR3: TGTGCCAGCTATGGCGCCGGGACTAGCGCGAATGATGAGCAGTTCTTC. It specifies CASYGAGTSANDEQFF. Full variable domain (outside the CDR3, taken from reference TRBV19 and TRBJ2-1): DGGITQSPKYLFRKEGQNVTLSCEQNLNHDAMYWYRQDPGQGLRLIYYSQIVNDFQKGDIAEGYSVSREKKESFPLTVTSAQKNPTAFYLCASYGAGTSANDEQFFGPGTRLTVL.

V gene TRBV3-1 combines with J gene TRBJ2-5; TRBD2 agrees at 10 bases. This CDR3 has 14 amino acids. The germline V gene encodes CDR1 LGHDT and CDR2 YNNKEL (reference sequence). With V trimmed by 6 bases and J by 6 bases, 7 bases remained unmatched. This chain's CDR3 is CASRGAGGEKTQYF. DNA of the CDR3: TGTGCCAGCAGAGGAGCGGGAGGGGAGAAGACCCAGTACTTC.

This clonotype was counted a few times. The CDR3 nucleotides read TGCGCCAGCAGCTTGGAACTAGTCACCTACAATGAGCAGTTCTTC. Translated: CASSLELVTYNEQFF. V is TRBV5-1 and J is TRBJ2-1; tentatively, D is TRBD2 (5 bases). The germline V gene encodes CDR1 SGHRS and CDR2 YFSETQ. V was shortened by 0 bases and J by 2 bases, with 9 bases between the two germline ends. CDR3 length: 15 residues. Combining the CDR3 with reference TRBV5-1 and TRBJ2-1 gives the whole variable domain KAGVTQTPRYLIKTRGQQVTLSCSPISGHRSVSWYQQTPGQGLQFLFEYFSETQRNKGNFPGRFSGRQFSNSRSEMNVSTLELGDSALYLCASSLELVTYNEQFFGPGTRLTVL.

As to this clonotype: This may stem from a read error, because a much larger clone lies one nucleotide away. The chain uses TRBV7-3 and TRBJ1-2; 10 bases agree with TRBD1. The CDR3 spans 14 residues. Trimming cost V 5 bases and J 8 bases; bases outside gene matches: 8. The germline V gene has CDR1 SGHTA and CDR2 FQGTGA. CDR3 region: CASSPTETGGGYTF. The CDR3 DNA is TGTGCCAGCAGCCCTACCGAGACAGGGGGCGGCTACACCTTC.

The V gene is TRBV5-1, the J gene TRBJ1-5; D call uncertain. Looked up from germline, CDR1 is SGHRS and CDR2 is YFSETQ. The germline V and J ends were trimmed by 2 bases and 0 bases, with 9 bases remaining between them. The CDR3 has 15 residues. DNA of the CDR3: TGCGCCAGCAGCTTCGGAGATAATAGCAATCAGCCCCAGCATTTT. This translates into CASSFGDNSNQPQHF.

Only a few counts were recorded for this clonotype. V usage is TRBV7-2 and J usage is TRBJ2-1; no definite D call. The CDR3 length is 13 residues. V gave up 1 base and J gave up 3 bases, with 4 bases separating them. The V gene's germline CDR1 is SGHTA and CDR2 FQGNSA. CDR3 bases: TGTGCCAGCAGCTTAGTAGACTACAATGAGCAGTTCTTC. Its translation is CASSLVDYNEQFF.

This clonotype was seen more than once but under ten times. The chain couples TRBV20-1 to TRBJ2-1, with a weak D call TRBD2 (6 bases). Per the germline V gene, CDR1 is DFQATT and CDR2 is SNEGSKA (reference sequence). The CDR3 runs 14 residues. Trimming removed 6 bases at V and 1 base at J, with 13 bases between. Here the CDR3 reads CSAPWGVSYNEQFF. The CDR3 DNA is TGCAGTGCCCCTTGGGGGGTATCCTACAATGAGCAGTTCTTC.

This clonotype was counted only a few times. This sequence joins TRBV10-3 and TRBJ2-3; a possible D gene is TRBD2 (6 bases). This CDR3 region has 14 residues. Germline V gene data show CDR1 as ENHRY and CDR2 as SYGVKD. V was clipped by 6 bases and J by 4 bases, with 14 bases between them. This CDR3 reads CAISATGASDTQYF. Here the CDR3 DNA reads TGTGCCATCAGCGCCACGGGAGCGTCAGATACGCAGTATTTT.

This clonotype was counted ten times or more. V usage is TRBV18 and J usage is TRBJ2-7, with 8 positions matching TRBD1. The ends lost 5 bases at V and 0 bases at J; junction bases unmatched: 9. The CDR3 has 16 amino acids. Germline assignment: CDR1 KGHSH and CDR2 LQKENI. The CDR3 DNA reads as TGTGCCAGCTCAGCAGTCTCAGGGGGCGCCTCCTACGAGCAGTACTTC. Its translation is CASSAVSGGASYEQYF.

This clonotype has just one count. The chain links TRBV20-1 to TRBJ2-1; D remains unclear. CDR1 is DFQATT, CDR2 SNEGSKA, per germline (reference sequence). The V end lost 2 bases, the J end lost 3 bases, and 11 bases lay between the germline ends. CDR3 length equals 14 residues. CDR3 amino acids: CSARPRLDYNEQFF. DNA for the CDR3: TGCAGTGCTAGACCTCGACTGGACTACAATGAGCAGTTCTTC.

This clonotype has just a few counts. This chain links TRBV7-9 with TRBJ2-2, with 12 positions matching TRBD2. The CDR3 extends over 20 amino acids. Germline-derived CDR1 and CDR2 are SEHNR and FQNEAQ (reference sequence). The V and J ends lost 2 bases and 2 bases, in that order; junction bases with no gene match: 12. The DNA for the CDR3 is TGTGCCAGCAGCTTAAGGCCACTAGCGGGAGGTCTACCTAACACCGGGGAGCTGTTTTTT. This translates into CASSLRPLAGGLPNTGELFF.

This clonotype was counted a few times. This chain connects TRBV11-2 to TRBJ2-3; TRBD2 matches at 11 bases. The V gene end was trimmed by 9 bases and the J gene end by 6 bases; junction bases not matched to a gene: 11. CDR3 length: 15 residues. Looked up from germline, CDR1 is SGHAT and CDR2 is FQNNGV. The CDR3 region is CASSTQGLAADTQYF. The CDR3 coding sequence is TGTGCCAGTAGTACTCAGGGACTAGCGGCGGATACGCAGTATTTT.

This clonotype was seen repeatedly, ten times or more. The chain uses TRBV7-9 and TRBJ1-2; 9 bases map to TRBD1. CDR1 SEHNR and CDR2 FQNEAQ come from the germline V gene (reference sequence). This CDR3 has 14 residues. J gave up 4 bases and V 5 bases, and 5 bases lay outside the gene matches. The CDR3 sequence: CASSPGTGSYGYTF. CDR3 nucleotides: TGTGCCAGCAGCCCAGGGACAGGGAGCTATGGCTACACCTTC.

This clonotype showed up just a few times. This chain connects TRBV5-1 to TRBJ2-7, with TRBD1 matching 10 bases. Germline loops: CDR1 SGHRS, CDR2 YFSETQ. This CDR3 region has 18 residues. Trimming took 3 bases from V and 3 from J; bases not matched to a gene: 15. This chain's CDR3 is CASSYMGAGTGAFYEQYF. DNA of the CDR3: TGCGCCAGCAGCTATATGGGAGCCGGGACAGGGGCCTTCTACGAGCAGTACTTC.